The sequence of this T cell receptor beta chain was determined in a study of CD8 T cells in ankylosing spondylitis. General study findings and limits: There were earlier reports of some motif variants in reactive arthritis synovial fluid and blood. Ankylosing spondylitis blood appeared to carry a characteristic TCR beta motif of several highly homologous variants.

Germline V gene lookup returns CDR1 SGDLS and CDR2 YYNGEE. The CDR3 is 14 residues long. The V and J ends lost 3 bases and 2 bases respectively, with 11 bases between them. TCRdb reanalysed the 5' RACE reads using MiXCR and keeps one entry per CDR3 protein. This sample yields roughly 670,000 distinct CDR3 sequences, of which around 20% are seen a single time; around a fifth belongs to the top ten. As concerns this clonotype: Its antigen is not identified.

The chain carries TRBV9 and TRBJ1-1; tentatively, D is TRBD1 (5 bases). The source material was blood, either unsorted or a sorted T cell fraction (not recorded which). This TCR derives from a male donor with ankylosing spondylitis. CDR3 residues: CASSERGENTEAFF. The DNA of the CDR3 is TGTGCCAGCAGCGAACGGGGCGAAAACACTGAAGCTTTCTTT.